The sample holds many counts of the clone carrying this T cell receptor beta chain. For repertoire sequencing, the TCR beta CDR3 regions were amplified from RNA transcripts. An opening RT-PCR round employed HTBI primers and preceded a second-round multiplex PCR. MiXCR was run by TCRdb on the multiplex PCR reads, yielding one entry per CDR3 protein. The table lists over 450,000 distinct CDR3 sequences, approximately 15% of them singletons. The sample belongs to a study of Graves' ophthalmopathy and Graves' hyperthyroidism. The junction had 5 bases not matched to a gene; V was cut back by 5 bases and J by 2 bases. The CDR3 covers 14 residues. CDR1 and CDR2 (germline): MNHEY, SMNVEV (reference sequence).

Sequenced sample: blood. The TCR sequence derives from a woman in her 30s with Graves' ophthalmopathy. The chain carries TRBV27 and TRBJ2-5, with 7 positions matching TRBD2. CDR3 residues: CASSPSRGQETQYF. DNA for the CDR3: TGTGCCAGCAGTCCCTCGCGGGGGCAAGAGACCCAGTACTTC.